What follows are 28 T cell receptor beta chains derived from one specimen sequenced in a study of Ad26.COV2.S vaccination and SARS-CoV-2 variants (dated by TCRdb to the early 2020s). The library was generated by the immunoSEQ multiplex PCR assay. TCRdb re-hosts the immuneACCESS table, in-frame sequences only. Its copies lack some clones; in the studies checked, an unresolved V gene accounts for under half of them, and the cause for the rest is not known. Present in this sample are around 400,000 clones, 75% to 95% of which were seen just once. Jointly, the top ten make up more than 10% of the sample. The sample's treatment or condition, from its label and the paper: 15 to 20 received Ad26.COV2.S at low or high dose, single or two shots; a few received placebo; per-sample allocation not given. For vaccine and placebo recipients, repertoires were sequenced using samples collected on day 63 after the first injection.

The specimen was peripheral blood, collected in a trial of Ad26.COV2.S vaccine versus placebo. All receptors come from a person aged 18 to 59 who received the Ad26.COV2.S COVID-19 vaccine or a placebo.

The chain combines TRBV5-4 with TRBJ2-5, with D possibly TRBD1 on 6 matching bases. Germline V gives CDR1 SGHNT, CDR2 YYREEE (reference sequence). Trimming took 6 bases from V and 5 from J, leaving 14 bases between them. The CDR3 spans 13 residues. CDR3 DNA: TGTGCCAGCAACCAGGGGATGGGGGAGACCCAGTACTTC. Protein: CASNQGMGETQYF.

The chain carries TRBV5-1 and TRBJ2-5; TRBD2 agrees at 13 bases. From germline, CDR1 is SGHRS and CDR2 YFSETQ. V gave up 4 bases and J gave up 5 bases; unmatched junction bases: 8. The length of the CDR3 is 16 residues. Here the CDR3 reads CASSLGGLAGYETQYF. CDR3 coding DNA: TGCGCCAGCAGCCTGGGGGGACTAGCGGGATACGAGACCCAGTACTTC.

V is TRBV19 and J is TRBJ2-7; possibly TRBD2 for D (6 bases). CDR3 length: 12 residues. Germline CDR1 reads LNHDA; CDR2 reads SQIVND (reference sequence). The V end was cut by 1 base, the J end by 9 bases, with 10 bases between. CDR3 sequence: CASSIGGEPQYF. CDR3 in DNA: TGTGCCAGTAGTATAGGCGGGGAGCCGCAGTACTTC.

V and J are TRBV7-2 and TRBJ2-1; a weak D match, TRBD2 (6 bases). The CDR3 runs 16 residues. V lost 5 bases and J 0 bases, leaving 14 bases between the germline ends. From germline, CDR1 is SGHTA and CDR2 FQGNSA. This CDR3 reads CASSLRLGSSYNEQFF. In nucleotides, the CDR3 is TGTGCCAGCAGCCTAAGACTCGGGAGCTCCTACAATGAGCAGTTCTTC.

The gene calls are TRBV4-1 and TRBJ2-7, with D possibly matching TRBD1 (5 bases). CDR3 length equals 16 residues. From germline, CDR1 is MGHRA and CDR2 YSYEKL. V was pared by 2 bases and J by 1 base, with 15 bases between. The CDR3 sequence: CASSQIQGSGSYEQYF. CDR3 nucleotide sequence: TGCGCCAGCAGCCAAATCCAGGGTTCAGGATCCTACGAGCAGTACTTC.

This chain links TRBV19 with TRBJ2-3; a weak D match, TRBD1 (5 bases). Germline loops: CDR1 LNHDA, CDR2 SQIVND (reference sequence). The CDR3 covers 15 residues. Trimming took off 3 bases at V and 3 bases at J, with 13 bases between the two ends. DNA of the CDR3: TGTGCCAGTAGTATCGGCCAGGGTATGACAGATACGCAGTATTTT. Translated: CASSIGQGMTDTQYF.

This clone was seen just once. V usage is TRBV18 and J usage is TRBJ1-3; D is unclear. V was pared by 6 bases and J by 3 bases, with 15 bases between. Germline V gene data show CDR1 as KGHSH and CDR2 as LQKENI. CDR3 size: 15 residues. The CDR3 bases are TGTGCCAGCTCGCCGCTTCCGGGGTTTGGAAACACCATATATTTT. Its translation is CASSPLPGFGNTIYF.

This rearrangement joins TRBV15 to TRBJ2-1, with TRBD2 identical over 9 bases. Germline loops: CDR1 LNHNV, CDR2 YYDKDF (reference sequence). V lost 5 bases and J lost 4; bases outside the gene matches: 9. The CDR3 has 16 amino acids. CDR3 DNA sequence: TGTGCCACCAGCTCCCACAGCGGGAGGAGGTACAATGAGCAGTTCTTC. Amino acid sequence: CATSSHSGRRYNEQFF.

V and J are TRBV2 and TRBJ2-7; 10 nucleotides align to TRBD1. The CDR3 loop spans 14 amino acids. J lost 4 bases, V lost 4 bases, and 4 bases had no gene match. Looked up from germline, CDR1 is SNHLY and CDR2 is FYNNEI. The chain's CDR3 is CASSVDRGHYEQYF. For the CDR3, the DNA is TGTGCCAGCAGTGTTGACAGGGGGCATTACGAGCAGTACTTC.

The genes are TRBV27 and TRBJ2-4; a possible D gene is TRBD1 (5 bases). The CDR3 length is 15 residues. Deletions cut 1 base from V and 6 bases from J, with 13 bases between. Germline-derived CDR1 and CDR2 are MNHEY and SMNVEV (reference sequence). The CDR3 nucleotides read TGTGCCAGCAGTTTATTTGGGGCAGGGCCAAACATTCAGTACTTC. Encoded protein: CASSLFGAGPNIQYF.

This sequence joins TRBV25-1 and TRBJ2-5; either TRBD1 or TRBD2 may fit D (6 bases each). The length of the CDR3 is 18 residues. Trimming cost V 2 bases and J 0 bases, with 19 bases left between them. Germline V gene data show CDR1 as MGHDK and CDR2 as SYGVNS. For the CDR3, the DNA is TGTGCCAGCAGTGAAACAGCCGCCGGGGGCCGTGACCAAGAGACCCAGTACTTC. The encoded protein is CASSETAAGGRDQETQYF.

The rearrangement links TRBV7-3 to TRBJ2-1; 11 nucleotides line up with TRBD2. This CDR3 comprises 15 residues. Trimming cost V 8 bases and J 6 bases; bases outside gene matches: 9. Germline V gene lookup returns CDR1 SGHTA and CDR2 FQGTGA. DNA of the CDR3: TGTGCCAGCGCTCTAGCGGGAGGCGGGGGCAATGAGCAGTTCTTC. As protein: CASALAGGGGNEQFF. Full variable domain (missing parts from reference TRBV7-3 and TRBJ2-1): GAGVSQTPSNKVTEKGKYVELRCDPISGHTALYWYRQSLGQGPEFLIYFQGTGAADDSGLPNDRFFAVRPEGSVSTLKIQRTERGDSAVYLCASALAGGGGNEQFFGPGTRLTVL.

The J gene is TRBJ2-7, the V gene TRBV19, with 14 nucleotides matching TRBD2. In germline, CDR1 is LNHDA, CDR2 SQIVND (reference sequence). CDR3 size: 16 residues. The V gene end was trimmed by 5 bases and the J gene end by 4 bases; junction bases not matched to a gene: 7. Here the CDR3 reads CASSAGTSGSRYEQYF. As DNA, the CDR3 is TGTGCCAGTAGTGCAGGGACTAGCGGGAGTAGGTACGAGCAGTACTTC. The whole variable domain, filled in from reference TRBV19 and TRBJ2-7, reads DGGITQSPKYLFRKEGQNVTLSCEQNLNHDAMYWYRQDPGQGLRLIYYSQIVNDFQKGDIAEGYSVSREKKESFPLTVTSAQKNPTAFYLCASSAGTSGSRYEQYFGPGTRLTVT.

This chain joins TRBV7-9 and TRBJ1-3, with D perhaps matching TRBD1 (6 bases). Germline V gene lookup returns CDR1 SEHNR and CDR2 FQNEAQ (reference sequence). V lost 4 bases and J 0 bases, leaving 10 bases between the germline ends. The CDR3 contains 15 residues. The CDR3 spells CASSSTGTSGNTIYF. CDR3 sequence (DNA): TGTGCCAGCAGCTCAACAGGGACCTCTGGAAACACCATATATTTT.

The chain links TRBV7-9 to TRBJ2-7, with 11 bases fitting TRBD2. The CDR3 sequence is 16 residues long. The V segment lost 5 bases and the J segment 0 bases; nucleotides outside the gene matches: 6. CDR1 is SEHNR, CDR2 FQNEAQ, per germline (reference sequence). The CDR3 nucleotides read TGTGCCAGCAGCAGTCTGACTAGCGGGGACTCCTACGAGCAGTACTTC. Protein sequence: CASSSLTSGDSYEQYF.

The rearrangement links TRBV27 to TRBJ1-4, with D perhaps matching TRBD1 (6 bases). The CDR3 contains 14 residues. Trimming took 6 bases from V and 4 from J, leaving 12 bases between them. The germline CDR1 and CDR2 sequences are MNHEY and SMNVEV (reference sequence). This CDR3 reads CASRTGQLNEKLFF. In DNA, the CDR3 is TGTGCCAGCAGGACCGGACAGCTTAATGAAAAACTGTTTTTT.

The V call is TRBV20-1, the J call TRBJ1-1, with D tentatively TRBD1 (6 bases). Germline V gives CDR1 DFQATT, CDR2 SNEGSKA (reference sequence). CDR3 length: 13 residues. V was trimmed by 3 bases and J by 11 bases, leaving 19 bases between them. The CDR3 region is CSASPGTQYAAFF. In DNA, the CDR3 is TGCAGTGCTAGTCCCGGGACACAGTATGCGGCTTTCTTT.

CDR3 sequence (DNA): TGTGCCAGCAGCGTTACAGGCCCCGCGAGCACCGGGGAGCTGTTTTTT. Translating it yields CASSVTGPASTGELFF. V is TRBV9 and J is TRBJ2-2, with D tentatively TRBD1 (5 bases). From germline, CDR1 is SGDLS and CDR2 YYNGEE. Deletions cut 2 bases from V and 4 bases from J, with 15 bases between. The CDR3 loop spans 16 amino acids.

With respect to this clone: This same CDR3 is encoded by further DNA sequences in the sample. The V gene is TRBV12-5, the J gene TRBJ2-1, with D possibly being TRBD2 (5 bases). The germline CDR1 and CDR2 sequences are LGHNT and FRNRAP. This CDR3 region has 15 residues. The V end was cut by 2 bases, the J end by 0 bases, with 8 bases between. For the CDR3, the DNA is TGTGCTAGTGGTTTGAGCGGCAGCTCCTACAATGAGCAGTTCTTC. Protein product: CASGLSGSSYNEQFF. Looking up the rest from reference TRBV12-5 and TRBJ2-1 gives the full variable domain: DARVTQTPRHKVTEMGQEVTMRCQPILGHNTVFWYRQTMMQGLELLAYFRNRAPLDDSGMPKDRFSAEMPDATLATLKIQPSEPRDSAVYFCASGLSGSSYNEQFFGPGTRLTVL.

Concerning this clone itself: The sample has other DNA sequences that encode this CDR3 too. The chain has TRBV6-2 or TRBV6-3 and TRBJ1-5, with D hard to call. V was shortened by 0 bases and J by 0 bases, with 6 bases between the two germline ends. The CDR3 is 15 amino acids. Germline CDR1 reads MNHEY; CDR2 reads SVGEGT. In DNA form, the CDR3 reads TGTGCCAGCAGTTACTCTGGTTATAGCAATCAGCCCCAGCATTTT. Its translation is CASSYSGYSNQPQHF.

The rearrangement links TRBV5-4 to TRBJ2-3; D not certain. The CDR3 runs 13 residues. V was trimmed by 1 base and J by 0 bases, leaving 3 bases between them. Germline V CDR1 and CDR2: SGHNT, YYREEE (reference sequence). The CDR3 loop reads CASSLPSTDTQYF. The CDR3 DNA reads TGTGCCAGCAGCTTGCCGAGCACAGATACGCAGTATTTT.

The V gene is TRBV6-6, the J gene TRBJ2-3; tentatively, D is TRBD2 (6 bases). CDR1 is MNHNY, CDR2 SVGAGI, per germline (reference sequence). The length of the CDR3 is 14 residues. Trimming took 2 bases from V and 6 from J, leaving 12 bases between them. CDR3 sequence: CASSYVERGDTQYF. CDR3 in DNA: TGTGCCAGCAGTTACGTAGAACGGGGGGATACGCAGTATTTT.

The gene calls are TRBV6-4 and TRBJ2-7; tentatively, D is TRBD1 (5 bases). The CDR3 contains 13 residues. V lost 2 bases to trimming and J lost 4 bases, with 9 bases between them. Germline V CDR1 and CDR2: MRHNA, SNTAGT. The CDR3 is CASSDVPGYEQYF. The CDR3 nucleotides read TGTGCCAGCAGTGACGTTCCAGGGTACGAGCAGTACTTC.

V is TRBV11-2 and J is TRBJ2-1; tentative D call: TRBD2 (6 bases). Trimming cost V 2 bases and J 8 bases, with 25 bases left between them. CDR3 size: 18 residues. Germline V gives CDR1 SGHAT, CDR2 FQNNGV. CDR3 protein: CASSLNFEATQRVDEQFF. The CDR3 DNA reads TGTGCCAGCAGCTTAAATTTCGAGGCCACACAGCGGGTTGATGAGCAGTTCTTC.

The rearrangement joins TRBV7-2 to TRBJ2-3; TRBD1 might be the D (6 bases). The CDR3 is made up of 15 amino acids. In germline, CDR1 is SGHTA, CDR2 FQGNSA. Trimming shortened V by 5 bases and J by 0 bases, and 12 bases separated the two germline ends. Here the CDR3 DNA reads TGTGCCAGCAGCATTAGACAGGTTAGCACAGATACGCAGTATTTT. This encodes CASSIRQVSTDTQYF.

The gene calls are TRBV6-2 or TRBV6-3 and TRBJ1-1; unclear D gene. The V and J ends lost 2 bases and 11 bases respectively, with 15 bases between them. Germline values: CDR1 MNHEY, CDR2 SVGEGT. The length of the CDR3 is 13 residues. CDR3 bases: TGTGCCAGCAGTTACAGGGCTGGGTCAAACGCTTTCTTT. Translating it yields CASSYRAGSNAFF.

The V and J genes are TRBV27 and TRBJ2-7; TRBD1 matches at 10 bases. Germline V CDR1 and CDR2: MNHEY, SMNVEV (reference sequence). CDR3 length: 18 residues. Trimming removed 2 bases from V and 0 bases from J; junction bases left unmatched: 10. The CDR3 DNA follows: TGTGCCAGCAGTTTAAGCCCACTTGGACAGGGGGTCTCCTACGAGCAGTACTTC. Amino acid sequence: CASSLSPLGQGVSYEQYF.

This rearrangement joins TRBV5-1 to TRBJ2-5; the D gene is possibly TRBD1 (6 bases). Per the germline V gene, CDR1 is SGHRS and CDR2 is YFSETQ. This CDR3 is built from 15 residues. V was pared by 2 bases and J by 2 bases, with 13 bases between. CDR3 residues: CASSLQQGPQETQYF. As DNA, the CDR3 is TGCGCCAGCAGCTTACAACAGGGCCCACAAGAGACCCAGTACTTC.